This T cell receptor (beta chain) was sequenced in a study of blood T cells in healthy people across ages. The study, taken as a whole, reports: Observed TCR beta diversity per million T cells went down as age went up. This fall followed a roughly linear course with age. The study found more naive CD4+ cells and higher diversity in long-lived than aged donors.

This CDR3 has 13 residues. Germline V gene sequence: CDR1 MDHEN, CDR2 SYDVKM. Comment on this clonotype: Its specificity is unknown.

The donors, all healthy, were Caucasians living in Russia, aged about 6 to 95. A J-beta primer mix and a sample-barcoded 5' primer were used in a second PCR of roughly 6 to 12 cycles. TCRdb recomputed calls from the 5' RACE reads with MiXCR, one row per CDR3 protein. The sample consists of 800,000 to 1,300,000 distinct CDR3 sequences, about 25% of them appearing once. Another study also made use of these data, one on T cells of mothers and their children. From that report: All RNA that had been extracted was used for cDNA synthesis at roughly 1.6 ug per 15 ul.

This sequence originates from a girl aged 2 to 10 in good health. The sequencing sample was made of blood. This rearrangement joins TRBV28 to TRBJ2-5; 8 nucleotides match TRBD2. The J call may be incorrect, as the DNA end agrees better with TRBJ2-1. The CDR3 here is CASIPGGREEQFF. Here the CDR3 DNA reads TGTGCCAGCATTCCGGGAGGGAGAGAGGAGCAGTTCTTC.